This paragraph reports one T cell receptor beta chain. These data are taken from a study of blood T cell repertoires in COVID-19. Across the whole study: PBMCs, B-cell-depleted T cells, or T cells were the source of the cDNA or gDNA that made up the material.

The CDR3 is made up of 15 amino acids. The germline V gene encodes CDR1 MNHEY and CDR2 SVGAGI. With V trimmed by 4 bases and J by 3 bases, 6 bases remained unmatched. Original processing methods: Amplification from reference gene primers served as the basis for estimated nucleated cell counts. The protocol was immunoSEQ multiplex PCR, while the TCRdb copy is restricted to in-frame clones and leaves out a portion. V and J calls and clone size follow that table, whereas D and trimming were derived from the DNA. The sample lists 120,000 to 150,000 clones; about 87% were seen once. The sample comprised peripheral blood. This rearrangement joins TRBV6-5 to TRBJ2-7, with TRBD1 matching 10 bases. The TCR originated in a woman aged 45-65 years with acute or convalescent COVID-19. In DNA, the CDR3 is TGTGCCAGCAGTTTCCGGGACAGGGGCCACTACGAGCAGTACTTC. It encodes CASSFRDRGHYEQYF.